One sample yielded the 16 T cell receptor beta chains listed below, sequenced in a study of blood T cell repertoires in COVID-19. Sequencing used immunoSEQ multiplex PCR; TCRdb keeps in-frame clones, though not all of them. The sample gives about 290,000 clones, approximately 80% of which show up once; around 4% is in the top ten. Input material: peripheral blood. Every receptor here comes from a woman in her forties or fifties with active or convalescent COVID-19.

The chain recombines TRBV10-3 with TRBJ1-2, with D perhaps matching TRBD1 (6 bases). Germline lookup yields CDR1 ENHRY and CDR2 SYGVKD. V shed 4 bases and J shed 4 bases, with 10 bases lying between them. The CDR3 extends over 13 amino acids. Here the CDR3 reads CAISAGQTYGYTF. The CDR3 DNA is TGTGCCATCAGTGCGGGACAAACCTATGGCTACACCTTC.

This clone was counted a few times. The CDR3: CASSLRGLLLAGAKGEQYF. The CDR3 DNA follows: TGTGCCAGCAGTTTGAGGGGGTTGTTGCTAGCGGGAGCTAAGGGCGAGCAGTACTTC. The V gene is TRBV28, the J gene TRBJ2-7, with 10 bases lining up with TRBD2. CDR1 MDHEN and CDR2 SYDVKM come from the germline V gene. The CDR3 is 19 amino acids. The trim removed 3 bases at V and 6 bases at J, leaving 20 bases unmatched.

This CDR3 reads CASSSGRGNEQFF. CDR3 nucleotide sequence: TGTGCCAGCAGTTCAGGGAGGGGGAATGAGCAGTTCTTC. This chain joins TRBV7-2 and TRBJ2-1; D is perhaps TRBD2 (7 bases). This CDR3 is built from 13 residues. V dropped 6 bases and J dropped 7 bases, with 13 bases sitting between them. The V gene's germline CDR1 is SGHTA and CDR2 FQGNSA.

This chain uses TRBV5-5 with TRBJ2-3; 7 bases fit TRBD2. V shed 1 base, J shed 0 bases, and the junction held 5 bases outside the gene matches. The CDR3 sequence is 16 residues long. CDR1 and CDR2 from the germline V gene are SGHKS and YYEKEE (reference sequence). The CDR3 sequence is CASSLSGRFSTDTQYF. CDR3 coding DNA: TGTGCCAGCAGCTTGTCCGGGAGGTTTAGCACAGATACGCAGTATTTT. Filled out from reference TRBV5-5 and TRBJ2-3, the complete variable domain reads DAGVTQSPTHLIKTRGQQVTLRCSPISGHKSVSWYQQVLGQGPQFIFQYYEKEERGRGNFPDRFSARQFPNYSSELNVNALLLGDSALYLCASSLSGRFSTDTQYFGPGTRLTVL.

This clone appeared a few times. V usage is TRBV28 and J usage is TRBJ1-6; possible D gene TRBD1, 6 bases. This CDR3 has 14 amino acids. Germline assignment: CDR1 MDHEN and CDR2 SYDVKM. V lost 5 bases and J lost 2, with 7 bases in between. CDR3 sequence (DNA): TGTGCCAGCAGTCAGGGGCCCTATAATTCACCCCTCCACTTT. Translated, it gives CASSQGPYNSPLHF.

J is TRBJ1-3 and V is TRBV23-1, with D uncertain. TRBV23-1 has ORF status, its function being uncertain. V lost 3 bases, J lost 3 bases, and 15 bases lay in between. The CDR3 covers 16 residues. The CDR3 DNA reads TGCGCCAGCAGTCATTTTCGAAAAGAGAATGGAAACACCATATATTTT. This gives the protein CASSHFRKENGNTIYF.

The gene calls are TRBV5-8 and TRBJ1-1; TRBD1 is a possible D gene (5 bases). Germline CDR1 reads SGHTS; CDR2 reads YDEGEE. This CDR3 has 15 residues. V was cut by 5 bases and J by 1 base, with 15 bases left in between. The CDR3 DNA reads as TGTGCCAGCAGAACGGAGGGGATGCGGAACACTGAAGCTTTCTTT. This encodes CASRTEGMRNTEAFF. The whole variable domain, filled in from reference TRBV5-8 and TRBJ1-1, reads EAGVTQSPTHLIKTRGQQATLRCSPISGHTSVYWYQQALGLGLQFLLWYDEGEERNRGNFPPRFSGRQFPNYSSELNVNALELEDSALYLCASRTEGMRNTEAFFGQGTRLTVV.

The chain employs TRBV28 and TRBJ1-1; D may be TRBD1 (5 bases). There are 18 residues in the CDR3. Germline CDR1 MDHEN, CDR2 SYDVKM. Trimming removed 3 bases at V and 5 bases at J, with 25 bases between. The CDR3 is CASSFLVVGGVSETEAFF. CDR3 nucleotides: TGTGCCAGCAGTTTCCTAGTGGTCGGGGGGGTGAGTGAAACTGAAGCTTTCTTT. The full variable domain, completed using reference TRBV28 and TRBJ1-1, is DVKVTQSSRYLVKRTGEKVFLECVQDMDHENMFWYRQDPGLGLRLIYFSYDVKMKEKGDIPEGYSVSREKKERFSLILESASTNQTSMYLCASSFLVVGGVSETEAFFGQGTRLTVV.

This sequence joins TRBV30 and TRBJ1-2; unclear D gene. The CDR3 spans 13 residues. Germline V gene data show CDR1 as GTSNPN and CDR2 as SVGIG (reference sequence). V lost 1 base and J lost 8, with 14 bases in between. CDR3 coding DNA: TGTGCCTGGAGTGCCGGAGCGGTGGGCGGCTACACCTTC. Translating it yields CAWSAGAVGGYTF.

The CDR3 loop reads CASSSTGEKLFF. CDR3 DNA sequence: TGTGCCAGCAGCTCGACAGGCGAAAAACTGTTTTTT. The chain combines TRBV7-9 with TRBJ1-4; weak D call: TRBD1 (6 bases). Trimming cost V 4 bases and J 8 bases, with 8 bases left between them. CDR1 is SEHNR, CDR2 FQNEAQ, per germline (reference sequence). The CDR3 spans 12 residues.

The chain joins TRBV19 to TRBJ2-3, with 9 positions matching TRBD1. This CDR3 contains 15 residues. In germline, CDR1 is LNHDA, CDR2 SQIVND (reference sequence). The ends lost 4 bases at V and 4 bases at J; junction bases unmatched: 6. The CDR3 protein is CASSTDRGKADTQYF. CDR3 bases: TGTGCCAGTAGTACGGACAGGGGAAAGGCAGATACGCAGTATTTT.

The chain combines TRBV30 with TRBJ1-1; D remains unclear. From germline, CDR1 is GTSNPN and CDR2 SVGIG (reference sequence). The CDR3 has 14 amino acids. Trimming pared 0 bases from V and 1 base from J, leaving 9 bases between. The CDR3 bases are TGTGCCTGGAGTGTACCTGGCTCGAACACTGAAGCTTTCTTT. Translation: CAWSVPGSNTEAFF.

This clone was observed a few times. The V and J genes are TRBV6-1 and TRBJ1-2, with D possibly matching TRBD1 (6 bases). This CDR3 comprises 14 residues. CDR1 is MNHNS, CDR2 SASEGT, per germline. The ends were cut back, 2 bases at V and 4 bases at J, with 11 bases in the middle. Here the CDR3 reads CASSEKQGFYGYTF. DNA for the CDR3: TGTGCCAGCAGTGAAAAACAGGGATTCTATGGCTACACCTTC.

This clone showed up just once. The chain employs TRBV11-2 and TRBJ1-4, with D possibly TRBD1 on 6 matching bases. The germline CDR1 and CDR2 sequences are SGHAT and FQNNGV. The CDR3 spans 15 residues. V lost 1 base, J lost 6 bases, and 12 bases lay in between. CDR3 bases: TGTGCCAGCAGCTTAGTGGGGGGGCGCCATGAAAAACTGTTTTTT. This translates into CASSLVGGRHEKLFF.

V and J are TRBV3-1 (or the pseudogene TRBV3-2) and TRBJ1-3; D unresolved. Trimming took off 4 bases at V and 4 bases at J, with 17 bases between the two ends. CDR3 size: 16 residues. CDR1 LGHDT and CDR2 YNNKEL come from the germline V gene (reference sequence). CDR3 nucleotide sequence: TGTGCCAGCAGCCGCTTCCTTCCCGGCGGCGGAAACACCATATATTTT. Protein sequence: CASSRFLPGGGNTIYF.

V usage is TRBV29-1 and J usage is TRBJ2-3; 7 bases are shared with TRBD1. V lost 6 bases, J lost 2 bases, and 17 bases stayed unmatched. In germline, CDR1 is SQVTM, CDR2 ANQGSEA. The length of the CDR3 is 17 residues. Here the CDR3 reads CSVDTDRARTDTDTQYF. For the CDR3, the DNA is TGCAGCGTAGATACTGACAGGGCGCGGACGGACACAGATACGCAGTATTTT.